This T cell receptor beta chain derives from a study of cytomegalovirus exposure and HLA in healthy donors. Study observations and caveats: When analyzed later, the rates of TCR association showed variation by HLA locus, with DRB1 the most and HLA-C the fewest. In a later analysis, several top co-occurrence clusters appeared linked to parvovirus B19, influenza, CMV and Epstein-Barr virus. Earlier analysis looked at TCR beta V segments, and most were productive about 87% or about 30% of the time. The authors excluded some V segments, including TRBV6-2 and TRBV6-3, as indistinguishable.

Comments on this clone: As yet, its antigen is unknown.

The PCR ran on 60 Vbeta and 13 Jbeta primers. Produced via immunoSEQ multiplex PCR; TCRdb's table is partial and in-frame only. The table includes 150,000 to 200,000 clones, around 87% detected once. V gave up 8 bases and J gave up 8 bases; unmatched junction bases: 8. There are 12 residues in the CDR3. CDR1 is LNHDA and CDR2 is SQIVND in the germline V gene (reference sequence). J is TRBJ1-2 and V is TRBV19; 7 nucleotides line up with TRBD1. Sequencing was carried out using PBMCs. This receptor was obtained from a woman under 30 in good health and CMV-seronegative. For the CDR3, the DNA is TGTGCCAGTGCACAGGGGTTGGGGGGCTACACCTTC. Translation gives CASAQGLGGYTF.